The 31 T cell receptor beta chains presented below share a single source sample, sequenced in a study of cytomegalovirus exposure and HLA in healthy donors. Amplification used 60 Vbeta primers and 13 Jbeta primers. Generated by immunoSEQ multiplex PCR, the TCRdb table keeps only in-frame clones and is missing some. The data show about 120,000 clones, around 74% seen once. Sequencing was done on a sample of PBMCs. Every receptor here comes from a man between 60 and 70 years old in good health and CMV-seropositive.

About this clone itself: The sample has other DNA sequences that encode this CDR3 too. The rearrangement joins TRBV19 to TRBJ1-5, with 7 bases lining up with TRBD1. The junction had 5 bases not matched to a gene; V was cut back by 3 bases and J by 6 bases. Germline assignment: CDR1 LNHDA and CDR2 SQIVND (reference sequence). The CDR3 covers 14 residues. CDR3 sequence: CASSIKGAGQPQHF. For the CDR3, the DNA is TGTGCCAGTAGTATCAAGGGGGCGGGTCAGCCCCAGCATTTT.

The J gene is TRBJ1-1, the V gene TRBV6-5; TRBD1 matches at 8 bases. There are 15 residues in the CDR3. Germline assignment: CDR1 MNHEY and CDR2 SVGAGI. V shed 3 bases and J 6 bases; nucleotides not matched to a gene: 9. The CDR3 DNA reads TGTGCCAGCAGTTATACTCGACAGGGGCTTCCTGAAGCTTTCTTT. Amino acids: CASSYTRQGLPEAFF.

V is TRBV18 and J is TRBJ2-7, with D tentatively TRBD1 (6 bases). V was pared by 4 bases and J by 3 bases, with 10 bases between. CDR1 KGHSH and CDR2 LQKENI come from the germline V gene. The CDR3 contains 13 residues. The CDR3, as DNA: TGTGCCAGCTCACACGGACAGAACTACGAGCAGTACTTC. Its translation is CASSHGQNYEQYF.

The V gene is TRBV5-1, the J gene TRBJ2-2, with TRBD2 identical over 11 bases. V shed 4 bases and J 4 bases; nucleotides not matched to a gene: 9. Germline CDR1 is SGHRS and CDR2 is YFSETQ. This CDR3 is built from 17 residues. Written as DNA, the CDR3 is TGCGCCAGCAGCCCCACCACTAGCGGGAGTTTCACCGGGGAGCTGTTTTTT. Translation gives CASSPTTSGSFTGELFF.

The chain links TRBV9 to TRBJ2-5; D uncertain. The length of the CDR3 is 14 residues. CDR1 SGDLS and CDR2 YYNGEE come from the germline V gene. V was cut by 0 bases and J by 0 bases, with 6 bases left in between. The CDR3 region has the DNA TGTGCCAGCAGCGTAGCAGCGTACCAAGAGACCCAGTACTTC. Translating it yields CASSVAAYQETQYF.

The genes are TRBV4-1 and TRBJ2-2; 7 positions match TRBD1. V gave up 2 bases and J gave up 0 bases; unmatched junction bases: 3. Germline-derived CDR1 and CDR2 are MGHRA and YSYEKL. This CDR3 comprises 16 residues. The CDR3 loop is CASSQFGTANTGELFF. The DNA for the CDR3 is TGCGCCAGCAGCCAATTCGGGACAGCGAACACCGGGGAGCTGTTTTTT.

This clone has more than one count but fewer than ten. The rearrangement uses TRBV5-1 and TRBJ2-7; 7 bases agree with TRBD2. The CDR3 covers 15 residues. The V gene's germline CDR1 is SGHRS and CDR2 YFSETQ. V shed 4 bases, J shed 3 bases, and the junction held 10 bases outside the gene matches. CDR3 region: CASSVTAGKGYEQYF. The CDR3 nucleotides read TGCGCCAGCAGCGTGACAGCGGGAAAGGGCTACGAGCAGTACTTC.

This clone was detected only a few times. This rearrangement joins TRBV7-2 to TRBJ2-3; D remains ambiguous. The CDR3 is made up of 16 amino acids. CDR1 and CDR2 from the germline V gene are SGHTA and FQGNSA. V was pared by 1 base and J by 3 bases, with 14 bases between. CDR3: CASSLGTVRSTDTQYF. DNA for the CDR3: TGTGCCAGCAGCTTAGGAACGGTACGGAGTACAGATACGCAGTATTTT.

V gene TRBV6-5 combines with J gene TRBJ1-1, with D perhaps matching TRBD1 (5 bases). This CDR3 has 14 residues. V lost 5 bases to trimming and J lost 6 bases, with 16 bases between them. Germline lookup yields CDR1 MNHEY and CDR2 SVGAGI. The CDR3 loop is CASSESPGLAEAFF. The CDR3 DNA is TGTGCCAGCAGTGAAAGTCCAGGGCTAGCTGAAGCTTTCTTT.

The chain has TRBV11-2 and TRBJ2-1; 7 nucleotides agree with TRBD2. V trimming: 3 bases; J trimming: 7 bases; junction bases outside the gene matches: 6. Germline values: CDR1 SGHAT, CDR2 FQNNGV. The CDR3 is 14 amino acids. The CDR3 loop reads CASSFGGVRNEQFF. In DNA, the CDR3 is TGTGCCAGCAGCTTTGGGGGGGTGAGAAATGAGCAGTTCTTC.

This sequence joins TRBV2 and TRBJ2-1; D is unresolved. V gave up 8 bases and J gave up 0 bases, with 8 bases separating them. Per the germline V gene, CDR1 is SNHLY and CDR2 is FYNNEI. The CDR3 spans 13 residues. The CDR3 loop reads CASGPDSYNEQFF. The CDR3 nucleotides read TGTGCCAGCGGGCCAGACTCCTACAATGAGCAGTTCTTC. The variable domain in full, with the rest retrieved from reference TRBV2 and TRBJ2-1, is EPEVTQTPSHQVTQMGQEVILRCVPISNHLYFYWYRQILGQKVEFLVSFYNNEISEKSEIFDDQFSVERPDGSNFTLKIRSTKLEDSAMYFCASGPDSYNEQFFGPGTRLTVL.

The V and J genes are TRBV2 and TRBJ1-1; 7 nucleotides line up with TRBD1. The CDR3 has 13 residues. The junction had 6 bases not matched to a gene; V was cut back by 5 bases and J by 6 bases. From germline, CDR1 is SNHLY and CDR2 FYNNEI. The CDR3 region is CASSTGESAEAFF. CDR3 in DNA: TGTGCCAGCAGTACAGGGGAATCGGCTGAAGCTTTCTTT.

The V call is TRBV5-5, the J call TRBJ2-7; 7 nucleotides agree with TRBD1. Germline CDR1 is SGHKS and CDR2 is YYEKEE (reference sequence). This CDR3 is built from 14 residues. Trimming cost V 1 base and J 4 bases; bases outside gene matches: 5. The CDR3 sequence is CASSLTQGVYEQYF. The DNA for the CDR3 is TGTGCCAGCAGCTTGACGCAGGGGGTGTACGAGCAGTACTTC.

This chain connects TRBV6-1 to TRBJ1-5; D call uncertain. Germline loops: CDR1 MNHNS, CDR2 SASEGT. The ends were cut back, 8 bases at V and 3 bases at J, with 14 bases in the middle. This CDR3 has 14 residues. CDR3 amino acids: CASDLGGNNQPQHF. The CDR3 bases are TGTGCCAGCGATCTCGGCGGGAACAATCAGCCCCAGCATTTT.

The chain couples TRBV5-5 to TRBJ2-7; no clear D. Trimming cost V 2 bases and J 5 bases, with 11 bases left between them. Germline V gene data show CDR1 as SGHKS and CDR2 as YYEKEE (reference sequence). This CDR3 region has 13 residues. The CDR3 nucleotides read TGTGCCAGCAGCTTCCTTTTCGTCCACGAGCAGTACTTC. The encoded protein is CASSFLFVHEQYF.

The DNA for the CDR3 is TGTGCCAGCACCGGGAGAGGGAAGAATGAAAAACTGTTTTTT. Translating it yields CASTGRGKNEKLFF. The chain is built from TRBV11-2 and TRBJ1-4; D remains unclear. Germline V gives CDR1 SGHAT, CDR2 FQNNGV. The CDR3 length is 14 residues. Trimming shortened V by 7 bases and J by 5 bases, and 14 bases separated the two germline ends. The variable domain in full, completed from reference TRBV11-2 and TRBJ1-4, reads EAGVAQSPRYKIIEKRQSVAFWCNPISGHATLYWYQQILGQGPKLLIQFQNNGVVDDSQLPKDRFSAERLKGVDSTLKIQPAKLEDSAVYLCASTGRGKNEKLFFGSGTQLSVL.

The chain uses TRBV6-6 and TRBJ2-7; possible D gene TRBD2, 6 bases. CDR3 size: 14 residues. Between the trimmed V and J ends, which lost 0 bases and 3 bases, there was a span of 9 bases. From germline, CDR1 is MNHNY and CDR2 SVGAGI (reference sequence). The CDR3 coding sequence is TGTGCCAGCAGTTACTCCGGGACTCACTACGAGCAGTACTTC. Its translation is CASSYSGTHYEQYF.

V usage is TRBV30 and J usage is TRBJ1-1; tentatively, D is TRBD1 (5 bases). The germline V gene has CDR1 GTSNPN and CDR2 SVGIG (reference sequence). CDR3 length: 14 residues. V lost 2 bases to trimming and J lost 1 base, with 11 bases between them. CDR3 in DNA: TGTGCCTGGAGTTATGGCAGGGCGAACACTGAAGCTTTCTTT. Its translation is CAWSYGRANTEAFF. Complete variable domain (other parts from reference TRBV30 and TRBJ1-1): SQTIHQWPATLVQPVGSPLSLECTVEGTSNPNLYWYRQAAGRGLQLLFYSVGIGQISSEVPQNLSASRPQDRQFILSSKKLLLSDSGFYLCAWSYGRANTEAFFGQGTRLTVV.

The CDR3: CASSPLRFGETQYF. The CDR3 DNA reads as TGTGCCAGCTCACCGCTGAGGTTTGGAGAGACCCAGTACTTC. This rearrangement joins TRBV18 to TRBJ2-5; D not certain. Trimming shortened V by 3 bases and J by 4 bases, and 12 bases separated the two germline ends. The CDR3 totals 14 residues. Germline-derived CDR1 and CDR2 are KGHSH and LQKENI.

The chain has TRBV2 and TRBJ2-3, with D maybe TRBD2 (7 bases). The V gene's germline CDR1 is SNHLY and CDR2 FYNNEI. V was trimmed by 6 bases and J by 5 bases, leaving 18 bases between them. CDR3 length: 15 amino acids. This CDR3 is CASSGRGGGGDTQYF. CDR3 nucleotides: TGTGCCAGCAGCGGTAGGGGGGGCGGGGGAGATACGCAGTATTTT.

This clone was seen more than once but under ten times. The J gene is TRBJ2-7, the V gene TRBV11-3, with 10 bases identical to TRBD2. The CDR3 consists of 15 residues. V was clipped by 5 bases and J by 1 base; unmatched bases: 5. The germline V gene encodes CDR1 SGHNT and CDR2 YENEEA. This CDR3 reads CASSTGLAASYEQYF. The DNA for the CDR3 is TGTGCCAGCAGCACCGGACTAGCGGCTTCCTACGAGCAGTACTTC.

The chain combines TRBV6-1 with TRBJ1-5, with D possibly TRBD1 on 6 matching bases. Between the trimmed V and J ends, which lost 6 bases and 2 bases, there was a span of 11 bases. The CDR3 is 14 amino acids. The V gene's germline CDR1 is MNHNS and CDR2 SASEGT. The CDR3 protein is CASRKGVGNQPQHF. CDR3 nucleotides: TGTGCCAGCAGGAAGGGGGTGGGCAATCAGCCCCAGCATTTT.

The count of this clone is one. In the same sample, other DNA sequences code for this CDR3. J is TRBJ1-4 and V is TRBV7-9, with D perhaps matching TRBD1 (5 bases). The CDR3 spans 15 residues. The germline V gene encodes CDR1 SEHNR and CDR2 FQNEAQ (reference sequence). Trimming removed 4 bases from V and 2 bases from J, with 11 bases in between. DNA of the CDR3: TGTGCCAGCAGCTCGTCAGGGCCGACTAATGAAAAACTGTTTTTT. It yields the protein CASSSSGPTNEKLFF.

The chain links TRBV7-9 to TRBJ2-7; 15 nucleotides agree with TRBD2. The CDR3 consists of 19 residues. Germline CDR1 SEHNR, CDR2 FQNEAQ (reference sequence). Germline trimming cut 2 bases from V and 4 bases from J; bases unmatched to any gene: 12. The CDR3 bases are TGTGCCAGCAGCTTACTGGTGGGTGGGACTAGCGGGAGGAAGTACGAGCAGTACTTC. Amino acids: CASSLLVGGTSGRKYEQYF.

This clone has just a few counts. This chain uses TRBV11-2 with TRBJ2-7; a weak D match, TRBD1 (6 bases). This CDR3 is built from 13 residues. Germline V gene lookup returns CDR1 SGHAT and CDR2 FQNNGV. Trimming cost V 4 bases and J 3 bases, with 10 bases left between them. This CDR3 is CASSSSRGYEQYF. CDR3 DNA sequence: TGTGCCAGCAGCTCTAGCAGGGGCTACGAGCAGTACTTC.

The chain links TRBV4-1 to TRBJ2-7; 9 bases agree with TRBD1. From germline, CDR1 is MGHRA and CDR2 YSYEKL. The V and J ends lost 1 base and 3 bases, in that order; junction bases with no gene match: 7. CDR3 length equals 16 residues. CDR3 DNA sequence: TGCGCCAGCAGCCAAGGACAGGGGGGATCCTACTACGAGCAGTACTTC. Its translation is CASSQGQGGSYYEQYF.

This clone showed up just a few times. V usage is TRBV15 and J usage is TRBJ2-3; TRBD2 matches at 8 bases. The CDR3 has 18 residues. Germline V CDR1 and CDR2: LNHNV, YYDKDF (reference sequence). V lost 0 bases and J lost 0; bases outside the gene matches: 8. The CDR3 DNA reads TGTGCCACCAGCAGAGAACTAGCGGCCCGAGGGAGCACAGATACGCAGTATTTT. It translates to CATSRELAARGSTDTQYF.

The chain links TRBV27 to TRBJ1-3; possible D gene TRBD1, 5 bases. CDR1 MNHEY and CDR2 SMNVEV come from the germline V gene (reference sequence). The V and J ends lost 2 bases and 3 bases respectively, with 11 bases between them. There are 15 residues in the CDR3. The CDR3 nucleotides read TGTGCCAGCAGTTTAGACAGAATGGGTGGAAACACCATATATTTT. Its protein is CASSLDRMGGNTIYF.

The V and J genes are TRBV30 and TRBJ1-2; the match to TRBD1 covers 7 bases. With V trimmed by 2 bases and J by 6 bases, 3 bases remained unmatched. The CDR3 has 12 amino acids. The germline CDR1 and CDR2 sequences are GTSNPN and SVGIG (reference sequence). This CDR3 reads CAWSPGTDGYTF. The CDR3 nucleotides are TGTGCCTGGAGTCCCGGGACAGATGGCTACACCTTC.

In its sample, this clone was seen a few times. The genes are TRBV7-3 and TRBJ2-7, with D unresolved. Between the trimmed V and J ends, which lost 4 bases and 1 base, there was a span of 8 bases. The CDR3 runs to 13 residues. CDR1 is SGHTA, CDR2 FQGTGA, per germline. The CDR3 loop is CASSSGASYEQYF. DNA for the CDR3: TGTGCCAGCAGCTCGGGTGCGTCCTACGAGCAGTACTTC.

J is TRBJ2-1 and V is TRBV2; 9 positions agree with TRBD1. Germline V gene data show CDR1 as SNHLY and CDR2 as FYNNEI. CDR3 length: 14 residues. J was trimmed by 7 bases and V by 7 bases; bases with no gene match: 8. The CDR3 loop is CASKRQGGTNEQFF. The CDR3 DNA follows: TGTGCCAGCAAAAGACAGGGGGGGACGAATGAGCAGTTCTTC.